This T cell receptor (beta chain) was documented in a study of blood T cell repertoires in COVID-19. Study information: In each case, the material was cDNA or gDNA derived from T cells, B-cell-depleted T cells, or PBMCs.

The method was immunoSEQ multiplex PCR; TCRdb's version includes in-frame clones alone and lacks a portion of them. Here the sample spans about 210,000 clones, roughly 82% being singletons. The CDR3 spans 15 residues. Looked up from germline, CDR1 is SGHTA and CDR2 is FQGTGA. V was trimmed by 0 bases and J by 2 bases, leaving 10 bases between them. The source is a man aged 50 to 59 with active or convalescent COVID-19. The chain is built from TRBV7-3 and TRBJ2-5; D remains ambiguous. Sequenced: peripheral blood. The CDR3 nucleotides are TGTGCCAGCAGCTTAACGGGCTCCCAACAAGAGACCCAGTACTTC. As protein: CASSLTGSQQETQYF.